A selection of T cell receptor beta chains follows, all from one sample in a study of T cell repertoires in ileal Crohn's disease. TCRdb keeps only in-frame clones here, not all; method: immunoSEQ multiplex PCR. The sample includes 17,000 or so clones, roughly 88% of them seen just once. Material for sequencing was ileal tissue. The source of these receptors is an adult with Crohn's disease. The CDR3 runs from the conserved cysteine through the conserved F or W. The D gene is left open where the match is weak. Clone sizes are given selectively: once, few, many, or a class where the clone is expanded.

clone_size,d_call,j_call,v_call,cdr3_aa,cdr3_nt
NA,NA,TRBJ1-5,TRBV7-9,CASSLGAGGNQPQHF,TGTGCCAGCAGCTTAGGGGCGGGGGGTAATCAGCCCCAGCATTTT
NA,NA,TRBJ1-2,TRBV29-1,CSVGRGGADYGYTF,TGCAGCGTTGGACGTGGGGGGGCTGACTATGGCTACACCTTC
NA,TRBD2,TRBJ2-7,TRBV28,CASSFPTSGSSYEQYF,TGTGCCAGCAGTTTCCCCACTAGCGGGAGCTCCTACGAGCAGTACTTC
once,NA,TRBJ1-4,TRBV28,CASSPPGQGNEKLFF,TGTGCCAGCAGTCCCCCGGGTCAGGGGAATGAAAAACTGTTTTTT
NA,NA,TRBJ2-7,TRBV29-1,CSVERGGRFGSEQYF,TGCAGCGTTGAAAGGGGCGGACGCTTTGGGTCCGAGCAGTACTTC
NA,NA,TRBJ2-1,TRBV4-1,CASSLEWSYNEQFF,TGCGCCAGCAGCCTTGAGTGGTCCTACAATGAGCAGTTCTTC
NA,TRBD1,TRBJ2-3,TRBV5-1,CASSSGTGMNTQYF,TGCGCCAGCAGCTCCGGGACAGGGATGAACACGCAGTATTTT
NA,TRBD2,TRBJ2-5,TRBV27,CASSLYAGGPETQYF,TGTGCCAGCAGTTTATATGCGGGAGGGCCGGAGACCCAGTACTTC
NA,TRBD2,TRBJ2-1,TRBV11-3,CASSLAGGGRNNEQFF,TGTGCCAGCAGCCTCGCCGGGGGCGGGAGGAACAATGAGCAGTTCTTC
NA,TRBD1,TRBJ1-5,TRBV6-1,CASRLGTGLNQPQHF,TGTGCCAGCAGGCTAGGGACAGGGTTAAATCAGCCCCAGCATTTT
NA,TRBD1,TRBJ1-5,TRBV6-1,CASSESAGGYQPQHF,TGTGCCAGCAGTGAATCGGCAGGGGGCTATCAGCCCCAGCATTTT
once,TRBD2,TRBJ2-1,TRBV7-9,CASPFMALAKYNEQFF,TGTGCCAGCCCCTTCATGGCACTAGCGAAATACAATGAGCAGTTCTTC
NA,NA,TRBJ2-1,TRBV18,CASSPREGGEQFF,TGTGCCAGCTCACCGAGGGAGGGGGGTGAGCAGTTCTTC
NA,TRBD2,TRBJ2-7,TRBV19,CASARLAGVSYEQYF,TGTGCCAGTGCTCGTCTAGCGGGAGTATCCTACGAGCAGTACTTC
NA,TRBD1,TRBJ2-3,TRBV5-1,CASSLVGTGGSEYF,TGCGCCAGCAGCTTGGTAGGGACAGGGGGCTCTGAGTATTTT
NA,NA,TRBJ2-7,TRBV7-9,CASQFGGSVHYEQYF,TGTGCCAGTCAGTTTGGGGGGAGCGTGCATTACGAGCAGTACTTC
NA,NA,TRBJ1-1,TRBV2,CASRQVMNTEAFF,TGTGCCAGCAGACAGGTAATGAACACTGAAGCTTTCTTT
NA,NA,TRBJ2-7,TRBV9,CASSVSGSFGYEQYF,TGTGCCAGCAGCGTCTCCGGGAGTTTTGGCTACGAGCAGTACTTC
NA,TRBD2,TRBJ2-3,TRBV6-4,CASSDSTSGNTDTQYF,TGTGCCAGCAGTGACTCGACTAGCGGGAACACAGATACGCAGTATTTT
once,NA,TRBJ1-5,TRBV6-1,CATVGRDLSNQPQHF,TGTGCCACCGTAGGGAGGGACTTAAGCAATCAGCCCCAGCATTTT
NA,TRBD1,TRBJ2-7,TRBV9,CASSVGTGLPYEQYF,TGTGCCAGCAGCGTAGGGACAGGTCTACCCTACGAGCAGTACTTC
NA,TRBD1,TRBJ2-3,TRBV11-3,CASSSSGGTQYF,TGTGCCAGCAGCTCTTCAGGGGGTACGCAGTATTTT
NA,NA,TRBJ2-5,TRBV6-6,CASSYSGETQYF,TGTGCCAGCAGTTACTCGGGCGAGACCCAGTACTTC
few,TRBD2,TRBJ2-1,TRBV19,CASSGTSGSYNEQFF,TGTGCCAGTAGTGGGACTAGCGGGAGCTACAATGAGCAGTTCTTC
NA,NA,TRBJ2-7,TRBV19,CASREEGRSYEQYF,TGTGCCAGTAGAGAAGAGGGCAGGAGCTACGAGCAGTACTTC
few,TRBD1,TRBJ2-7,TRBV11-1,CASSSRDRGEQYF,TGTGCCAGCAGCAGCCGCGACAGGGGGGAGCAGTACTTC
NA,NA,TRBJ2-2,TRBV9,CASSVASGQIGELFF,TGTGCCAGCAGCGTAGCTTCTGGCCAGATCGGGGAGCTGTTTTTT